This entry features one T cell receptor (beta chain) sequence. Its matching antigen is unknown. The germline gene is not matched at one end of the junction; a read error may be the cause. CDR1 and CDR2 from the germline V gene are SQVTM and ANQGSEA. The CDR3 has 15 amino acids. TCR beta cDNA was prepared out of roughly 0.45 ug total RNA by means of a constant-region primer. Three rounds of nested multiplex PCR with slightly modified ARM-PCR produced TCR beta libraries. Each of the first two PCR rounds ran approximately 9 cycles with TRBV1-TRBV30 forward and C-beta reverse primers. Each CDR3 protein gets one entry after TCRdb re-called the multiplex PCR reads with MiXCR. The sample holds approximately 80,000 distinct CDR3 sequences, 69% seen once. This entry comes from a study of tumor-infiltrating lymphocytes in primary liver carcinoma. Study summary: These patients were men and women whose ages were 30 to 69 years. General observations from the study: Compared with tumor region pairs, tumor-adjacent and tumor-blood pairs overlapped less. Compared with blood, tumor repertoires held significantly more in their top 250 clones.

For each extraction, RNA and DNA were obtained together from approximately 20-30 mg of unsorted bulk tissue. Chronic HBV infection was present in the patients, who were treatment-naive. The sequenced sample consisted of tumor-adjacent normal liver tissue. The chain joins TRBV29-1 to TRBJ2-2; 8 nucleotides agree with TRBD2. This clonotype was sampled from a man aged 35 to 55 with primary liver carcinoma and hepatitis B virus infection. For the CDR3, the DNA is TGCAGCGTTGGGACTAGCACGGCGAACACCGGGGAGCTGTTATTT. Residues: CSVGTSTANTGELLF.